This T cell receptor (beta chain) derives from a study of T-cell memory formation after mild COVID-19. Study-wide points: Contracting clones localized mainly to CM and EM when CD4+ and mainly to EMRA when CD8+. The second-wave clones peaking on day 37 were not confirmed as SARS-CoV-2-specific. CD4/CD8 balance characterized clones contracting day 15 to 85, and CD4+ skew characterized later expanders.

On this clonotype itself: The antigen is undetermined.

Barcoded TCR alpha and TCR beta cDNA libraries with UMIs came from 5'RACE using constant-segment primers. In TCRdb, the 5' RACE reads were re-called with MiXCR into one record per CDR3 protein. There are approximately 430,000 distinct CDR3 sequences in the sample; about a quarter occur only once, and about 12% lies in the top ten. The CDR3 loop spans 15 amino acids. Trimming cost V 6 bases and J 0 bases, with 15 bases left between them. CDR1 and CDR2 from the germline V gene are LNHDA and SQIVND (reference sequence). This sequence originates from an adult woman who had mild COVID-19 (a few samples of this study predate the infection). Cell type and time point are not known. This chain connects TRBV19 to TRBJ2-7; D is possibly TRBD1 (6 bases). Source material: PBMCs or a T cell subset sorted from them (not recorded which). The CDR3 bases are TGTGCCAGTAGCCAGGACAGTAGAGGCTCCTACGAGCAGTACTTC. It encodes CASSQDSRGSYEQYF. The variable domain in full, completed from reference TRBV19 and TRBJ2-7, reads DGGITQSPKYLFRKEGQNVTLSCEQNLNHDAMYWYRQDPGQGLRLIYYSQIVNDFQKGDIAEGYSVSREKKESFPLTVTSAQKNPTAFYLCASSQDSRGSYEQYFGPGTRLTVT.